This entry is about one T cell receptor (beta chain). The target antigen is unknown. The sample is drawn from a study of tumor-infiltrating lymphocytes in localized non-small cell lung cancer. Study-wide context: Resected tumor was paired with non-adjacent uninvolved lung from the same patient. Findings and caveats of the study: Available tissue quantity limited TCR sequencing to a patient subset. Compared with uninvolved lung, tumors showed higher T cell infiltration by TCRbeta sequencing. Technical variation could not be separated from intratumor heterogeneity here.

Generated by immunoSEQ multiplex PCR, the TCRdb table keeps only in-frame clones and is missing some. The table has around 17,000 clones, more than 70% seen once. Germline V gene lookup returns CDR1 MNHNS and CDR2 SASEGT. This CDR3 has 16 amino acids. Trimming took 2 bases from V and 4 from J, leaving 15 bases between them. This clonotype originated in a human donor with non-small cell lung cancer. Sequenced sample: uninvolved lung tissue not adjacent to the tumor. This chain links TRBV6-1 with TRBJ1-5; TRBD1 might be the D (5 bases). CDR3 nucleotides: TGTGCCAGCAGTGAAACCTGGGACGTGGGGAATCAGCCCCAGCATTTT. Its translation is CASSETWDVGNQPQHF.